A selection of T cell receptor beta chains follows, all from one sample in a study of spatial heterogeneity in lung cancer. Using its own MiXCR run on the 5' RACE reads, TCRdb lists one record per CDR3 protein. The sample has roughly 99,000 distinct CDR3 sequences, 15% to 20% seen once. The sample here was PBMCs, taken at follow-up. The receptors stem from a male donor with early-stage non-small cell lung cancer. CDR3s include the opening cysteine and the closing phenylalanine or tryptophan. Each record gives: clone size, J gene, D gene, V gene, CDR3 length, CDR3 DNA, CDR3 protein. The D gene is left open where the match is weak. Not all rows give a size; the values are once, few, many and, for expanded clones, a class.

size: few
J: TRBJ1-1
D: -
V: TRBV29-1
length: 14
DNA: TGCAGTGCCCGCTTGGGACAACAGAACACTGAAGCTTTCTTT
CDR3: CSARLGQQNTEAFF

size: many
J: TRBJ2-7
D: -
V: TRBV19
length: 13
DNA: TGTGCCAGTAGCGGAAAAGGGGCGAACGAGCAGTACTTC
CDR3: CASSGKGANEQYF

size: few
J: TRBJ2-6
D: -
V: TRBV29-1
length: 17
DNA: TGCAGCGTTGTCGGGGAAAACGGAAACTCTGGGGCCAACGTCCTGACTTTC
CDR3: CSVVGENGNSGANVLTF

size: few
J: TRBJ1-5
D: TRBD1
V: TRBV18
length: 14
DNA: TGTGCCAGCTCATCCGGGACAGCGAATCAGCCCCAGCATTTT
CDR3: CASSSGTANQPQHF

size: -
J: TRBJ2-1
D: -
V: TRBV7-3
length: 14
DNA: TGTGCCAGCAGCCCCGGGACCGGTTACAATGAGCAGTTCTTC
CDR3: CASSPGTGYNEQFF

size: few
J: TRBJ1-2
D: -
V: TRBV7-9
length: 16
DNA: TGTGCCAGCGTGGCCACAGGGTACACCCTTGACTATGGCTACACCTTC
CDR3: CASVATGYTLDYGYTF

size: -
J: TRBJ2-3
D: -
V: TRBV7-6
length: 16
DNA: TGTGCCAGCAGCTTATCTTCCCCTACGGGCCTAGATACGCAGTATTTT
CDR3: CASSLSSPTGLDTQYF

size: -
J: TRBJ2-2
D: -
V: TRBV6-1
length: 15
DNA: TGTGCCAGCAGTGAAGCGTGGGGTTTTACCGGGGAGCTGTTTTTT
CDR3: CASSEAWGFTGELFF

size: -
J: TRBJ2-1
D: -
V: TRBV6-2/TRBV6-3
length: 12
DNA: TGTGCCAGCAGTTACTCTAGTAATGAGCAGTTCTTC
CDR3: CASSYSSNEQFF

size: few
J: TRBJ2-7
D: TRBD2
V: TRBV6-2/TRBV6-3
length: 15
DNA: TGTGCCAGCACCGAAGAGACTAGCGGGAGAAGCGAGCAGTACTTC
CDR3: CASTEETSGRSEQYF

size: few
J: TRBJ2-3
D: -
V: TRBV25-1
length: 16
DNA: TGTGCCAGCAGTGATACCAGGCCAATTCGCACAGATACGCAGTATTTT
CDR3: CASSDTRPIRTDTQYF

size: -
J: TRBJ1-4
D: -
V: TRBV12-3/TRBV12-4
length: 11
DNA: TGTGCCAGCAGGTTAGGCGAAAAACTGTTTTTT
CDR3: CASRLGEKLFF

size: -
J: TRBJ2-7
D: -
V: TRBV19
length: 13
DNA: TGTGCCAGTAGCACGGACGGAAGATACGAGCAGTACTTC
CDR3: CASSTDGRYEQYF

size: -
J: TRBJ2-5
D: -
V: TRBV27
length: 15
DNA: TGTGCCAGCAGTCCCCGCCCAGGCAACCGAGAGACCCAGTACTTC
CDR3: CASSPRPGNRETQYF

size: -
J: TRBJ1-2
D: -
V: TRBV4-3
length: 15
DNA: TGCGCCAGCAGCCAAATCAGGGACACCAACTATGGCTACACCTTC
CDR3: CASSQIRDTNYGYTF

size: -
J: TRBJ2-3
D: -
V: TRBV7-2
length: 15
DNA: TGTGCCAGCAGCTTATCTTCTCGGTCCCCAGATACGCAGTATTTT
CDR3: CASSLSSRSPDTQYF

size: few
J: TRBJ1-5
D: -
V: TRBV30
length: 13
DNA: TGTGCCTGGAGTGGGGAATTCAGGCAGCCCCAGCATTTT
CDR3: CAWSGEFRQPQHF

size: -
J: TRBJ2-6
D: TRBD1
V: TRBV3-1
length: 17
DNA: TGTGCCAGCAGCCGGACAGGGGGTCGCTCTGGGGCCAACGTCCTGACTTTC
CDR3: CASSRTGGRSGANVLTF

size: -
J: TRBJ2-4
D: TRBD1
V: TRBV27
length: 15
DNA: TGTGCCAGCAATCCTGCCGGGACAGAAAAAAACATTCAGTACTTC
CDR3: CASNPAGTEKNIQYF

size: -
J: TRBJ2-5
D: -
V: TRBV7-9
length: 13
DNA: TGTGCCAGCAGCTTCAGGGTGGGGGAGACCCAGTACTTC
CDR3: CASSFRVGETQYF

size: -
J: TRBJ1-1
D: TRBD1
V: TRBV12-3/TRBV12-4
length: 14
DNA: TGTGCCAGCAGTTTAGCCGGACAGGGTGCTGAAGCTTTCTTT
CDR3: CASSLAGQGAEAFF

size: -
J: TRBJ1-2
D: -
V: TRBV29-1
length: 13
DNA: TGCAGCGTTGGAACGGGGAGGTCCTATGGCTACACCTTC
CDR3: CSVGTGRSYGYTF

size: few
J: TRBJ1-6
D: -
V: TRBV7-2
length: 12
DNA: TGTGCCAGCAGCTTAGGCCTTGCATCCCTCCACTTT
CDR3: CASSLGLASLHF

size: once
J: TRBJ2-5
D: -
V: TRBV10-3
length: 14
DNA: TGTGCCATCAGTGAGTCGGGGACCCAAGAGACCCAGTACTTC
CDR3: CAISESGTQETQYF

size: few
J: TRBJ2-6
D: -
V: TRBV5-6
length: 16
DNA: TGTGCCAGCAGCTTGCGGCCGCAGTCTGGGGCCAACGTCCTGACTTTC
CDR3: CASSLRPQSGANVLTF

size: -
J: TRBJ2-5
D: TRBD2
V: TRBV29-1
length: 15
DNA: TGCAGCGTTTCTACTAGCGGGAGTTTTGTGGAGACCCAGTACTTC
CDR3: CSVSTSGSFVETQYF

size: few
J: TRBJ1-4
D: -
V: TRBV7-2
length: 13
DNA: TGTGCCAGCAGCCGATCATTGACGGAAAAACTGTTTTTT
CDR3: CASSRSLTEKLFF

size: -
J: TRBJ1-1
D: -
V: TRBV29-1
length: 13
DNA: TGCAGCGGAAAGACGGTTTTGAACACTGAAGCTTTCTTT
CDR3: CSGKTVLNTEAFF

size: -
J: TRBJ2-5
D: -
V: TRBV5-1
length: 13
DNA: TGCGCCAGCAGCTTGGAACCCGGGGAGACCCAGTACTTC
CDR3: CASSLEPGETQYF

size: -
J: TRBJ1-1
D: -
V: TRBV6-2/TRBV6-3
length: 12
DNA: TGTGCCAGCAGTTCCGTACGGACTGAAGCTTTCTTT
CDR3: CASSSVRTEAFF

size: many
J: TRBJ2-1
D: -
V: TRBV27
length: 15
DNA: TGTGCCAGCAGTCTACAAGGAAGCTCCTACAATGAGCAGTTCTTC
CDR3: CASSLQGSSYNEQFF

size: -
J: TRBJ2-3
D: TRBD2
V: TRBV7-8
length: 17
DNA: TGTGCCAGCAGCTCGCTAGCGGGGGGGCCTGGCACAGATACGCAGTATTTT
CDR3: CASSSLAGGPGTDTQYF

size: -
J: TRBJ2-1
D: TRBD2
V: TRBV24-1
length: 17
DNA: TGTGCCACCAGTGATTTGCCTAGCGGGAGGGCCTCCAATGAGCAGTTCTTC
CDR3: CATSDLPSGRASNEQFF

size: few
J: TRBJ1-1
D: -
V: TRBV12-3/TRBV12-4
length: 11
DNA: TGTGCCAGCAGTACGGGGACCGTTGCTTTCTTT
CDR3: CASSTGTVAFF

size: few
J: TRBJ2-2
D: TRBD2
V: TRBV24-1
length: 15
DNA: TGTGCCACCAGTAATAGCGGGAGGTTCACCGGGGAGCTGTTTTTT
CDR3: CATSNSGRFTGELFF

size: many
J: TRBJ1-1
D: -
V: TRBV4-3
length: 13
DNA: TGCGCCAGCAGCCAACAAATCAACACTGAAGCTTTCTTT
CDR3: CASSQQINTEAFF

size: -
J: TRBJ1-2
D: -
V: TRBV12-3/TRBV12-4
length: 13
DNA: TGTGCCAGCAGTTCGGACAGTAACTATGGCTACACCTTC
CDR3: CASSSDSNYGYTF

size: -
J: TRBJ2-4
D: -
V: TRBV20-1
length: 14
DNA: TGCAGTGCCCGGGACCAACAAGTCAAAAACATTCAGTACTTC
CDR3: CSARDQQVKNIQYF

size: -
J: TRBJ2-5
D: -
V: TRBV7-2
length: 14
DNA: TGTGCCAGCAGCCCGGGACGGGAGAAGGGGGCCCAGTACTTC
CDR3: CASSPGREKGAQYF

size: -
J: TRBJ2-2
D: TRBD1
V: TRBV6-1
length: 16
DNA: TGTGCCAGCAGCCGTCAGGGGACAGGGGAGACCGGGGAGCTGTTTTTT
CDR3: CASSRQGTGETGELFF

size: -
J: TRBJ1-1
D: -
V: TRBV27
length: 15
DNA: TGTGCCAGCAGCTACGGACATTCGACCAACACTGAAGCTTTCTTT
CDR3: CASSYGHSTNTEAFF

size: many
J: TRBJ2-5
D: TRBD2
V: TRBV7-9
length: 16
DNA: TGTGCCAGCAGTTTGGGTAGCGGGGGTTACCAAGAGACCCAGTACTTC
CDR3: CASSLGSGGYQETQYF

size: many
J: TRBJ1-2
D: -
V: TRBV7-8
length: 14
DNA: TGTGCCAGCAGCTTAAGGGGGATGGACTATGGCTACACCTTC
CDR3: CASSLRGMDYGYTF

size: few
J: TRBJ1-3
D: -
V: TRBV6-5
length: 17
DNA: TGTGCCAGCAGCCCACGGGGGGCCCTATGGACTGGAAACACCATATATTTT
CDR3: CASSPRGALWTGNTIYF

size: few
J: TRBJ2-2
D: TRBD2
V: TRBV7-8
length: 15
DNA: TGTGCCAGCAGCTTACGTGGGAGGGAAACCGGGGAGCTGTTTTTT
CDR3: CASSLRGRETGELFF

size: few
J: TRBJ2-3
D: -
V: TRBV5-1
length: 14
DNA: TGCGCCAGCAGCCCAACTTCCAGCACAGATACGCAGTATTTT
CDR3: CASSPTSSTDTQYF

size: few
J: TRBJ2-3
D: -
V: TRBV7-2
length: 16
DNA: TGTGCCAGCAGCTTCAGGACGGGGGATTTTAGCGATACGCAGTATTTT
CDR3: CASSFRTGDFSDTQYF

size: -
J: TRBJ1-6
D: -
V: TRBV28
length: 14
DNA: TGTGCCGTCAAGGAGAGCTCCTATAATTCACCCCTCCACTTT
CDR3: CAVKESSYNSPLHF

size: few
J: TRBJ2-6
D: -
V: TRBV4-3
length: 15
DNA: TGCGCCAGCAGCCAAGGGAGCTCTGGGGCCAACGTCCTGACTTTC
CDR3: CASSQGSSGANVLTF

size: many
J: TRBJ1-4
D: TRBD1
V: TRBV20-1
length: 14
DNA: TGCAGTGCCGGCACAGGGGCTACTAATGAAAAACTGTTTTTT
CDR3: CSAGTGATNEKLFF

size: -
J: TRBJ2-3
D: TRBD1
V: TRBV7-2
length: 12
DNA: TGTGCCAGCAGCATACAGGGGTTGACGCAGTATTTT
CDR3: CASSIQGLTQYF

size: few
J: TRBJ1-2
D: -
V: TRBV7-6
length: 15
DNA: TGTGCCAGCAGCTTAGAAGGGGAGGGAGCCTATGGCTACACCTTC
CDR3: CASSLEGEGAYGYTF

size: -
J: TRBJ2-7
D: TRBD2
V: TRBV3-1
length: 13
DNA: TGTGCCAGCAGTCGAAGCCCTAGCGGCGAGCAGTACTTC
CDR3: CASSRSPSGEQYF

size: once
J: TRBJ2-7
D: -
V: TRBV15
length: 15
DNA: TGTGCCACCAGCAGAGATGCGGGAAACCTCTACGAGCAGTACTTC
CDR3: CATSRDAGNLYEQYF

size: -
J: TRBJ2-4
D: -
V: TRBV23-1
length: 17
DNA: TGCGCCAGCAGTCAATCGAGGGCAGGGAAAGCCAAAAACATTCAGTACTTC
CDR3: CASSQSRAGKAKNIQYF

size: -
J: TRBJ2-2
D: -
V: TRBV4-2
length: 15
DNA: TGTGCCAGCAGCGAAATAGGATCGAACACCGGGGAGCTGTTTTTT
CDR3: CASSEIGSNTGELFF